This TCR beta chain was sequenced for a study of shared clonotypes between healthy human individuals. Study-wide background: Donor composition was a couple of women and three men, aged 18 to 49.

At deep level, the assay was performed. The table came from immunoSEQ multiplex PCR; TCRdb's copy has only in-frame clones and leaves some out. This table holds fewer than 3 million clones, just under 95% found once. CDR1 and CDR2 from the germline V gene are MGHRA and YSYEKL. This CDR3 region has 13 residues. Trimming shortened V by 2 bases and J by 1 base, and 3 bases separated the two germline ends. The authors divided CD4+ cells into CD45RA+ naive and CD45RA-negative memory subsets. This receptor was obtained from a man younger than 30 in good health. Some clones in this sample may be carry-over from other donors' samples. The chain couples TRBV4-1 to TRBJ2-1; D remains ambiguous. Sequencing was performed on naive CD4+ T cells from PBMCs. Subset noted: CD45RA+ positively selected. CDR3 in DNA: TGCGCCAGCAGCCAACAATCCTACAATGAGCAGTTCTTC. It yields the protein CASSQQSYNEQFF.